This entry lists 11 T cell receptor beta chains sequenced from one sample in a study of blood T cell repertoires in COVID-19. Here immunoSEQ multiplex PCR was the method, and the copy in TCRdb shows in-frame clones only, minus some. The profile shows approximately 130,000 clones, more than 75% of them singletons. Specimen: peripheral blood. The receptors were gathered from a man over 45 with acute or convalescent COVID-19.

The chain employs TRBV12-5 and TRBJ1-3, with a tentative D call TRBD1 (5 bases). There are 16 residues in the CDR3. Trimming left V 3 bases short and J 4 bases short, with 16 bases between. CDR1 is LGHNT and CDR2 is FRNRAP in the germline V gene. The CDR3 here is CASGFQVPGPGNTIYF. CDR3 nucleotide sequence: TGTGCTAGTGGTTTCCAAGTCCCAGGGCCGGGAAACACCATATATTTT. Full variable domain (rest looked up from reference TRBV12-5 and TRBJ1-3): DARVTQTPRHKVTEMGQEVTMRCQPILGHNTVFWYRQTMMQGLELLAYFRNRAPLDDSGMPKDRFSAEMPDATLATLKIQPSEPRDSAVYFCASGFQVPGPGNTIYFGEGSWLTVV.

The V call is TRBV21-1, the J call TRBJ1-4; no DNA check was done on the table's D call, TRBD1. TRBV21-1 is noted as a pseudogene. This CDR3 is 20 amino acids long. The CDR3: CASRPKKPGQGIATNEKLFF. The CDR3 DNA sequence: TGTGCCAGCAGACCGAAAAAACCGGGACAGGGCATTGCAACTAATGAAAAACTGTTTTTT.

This chain connects TRBV5-1 to TRBJ2-2; D is ambiguous. Germline V CDR1 and CDR2: SGHRS, YFSETQ. This CDR3 has 13 amino acids. The V end was cut by 0 bases, the J end by 4 bases, with 4 bases between. CDR3 in amino acids: CASSLGVTGELFF. Here the CDR3 DNA reads TGCGCCAGCAGCTTGGGCGTCACCGGGGAGCTGTTTTTT. Looking up the rest from reference TRBV5-1 and TRBJ2-2 gives the full variable domain: KAGVTQTPRYLIKTRGQQVTLSCSPISGHRSVSWYQQTPGQGLQFLFEYFSETQRNKGNFPGRFSGRQFSNSRSEMNVSTLELGDSALYLCASSLGVTGELFFGEGSRLTVL.

This rearrangement joins TRBV12-3 or TRBV12-4 to TRBJ1-2; 9 bases agree with TRBD1. CDR3 length: 12 amino acids. J lost 8 bases, V lost 6 bases, and 4 bases had no gene match. CDR3 sequence (DNA): TGTGCCAGCAGCCGGGGACAGGGAGGCTACACCTTC. Protein product: CASSRGQGGYTF.

The chain uses TRBV7-9 and TRBJ1-6; 9 bases are shared with TRBD1. From germline, CDR1 is SEHNR and CDR2 FQNEAQ (reference sequence). This CDR3 spans 14 amino acids. J lost 6 bases, V lost 6 bases, and 3 bases had no gene match. The CDR3 DNA is TGTGCCAGCAGTCAGGACAGGGGTAATTCACCCCTCCACTTT. This codes for CASSQDRGNSPLHF.

This clone was seen a few times. The rearrangement joins TRBV10-1 to TRBJ2-7; 11 nucleotides match TRBD2. Trimming at V came to 3 bases and at J to 2 bases, leaving 6 bases not matched to a gene. The CDR3 is 16 residues long. The V gene's germline CDR1 is WNHNN and CDR2 SYGVQD (reference sequence). The CDR3 spells CASSDHGLAGAYEQYF. The DNA for the CDR3 is TGCGCCAGCAGTGACCACGGACTAGCGGGTGCCTACGAGCAGTACTTC.

V and J are TRBV5-5 and TRBJ1-1; D is perhaps TRBD1 (6 bases). V lost 4 bases and J lost 6, with 13 bases in between. CDR3 length: 13 residues. Germline V gene data show CDR1 as SGHKS and CDR2 as YYEKEE (reference sequence). This CDR3 reads CASSLTGLPEAFF. CDR3 nucleotide sequence: TGTGCCAGCAGCCTGACAGGTCTCCCTGAAGCTTTCTTT.

The chain joins TRBV19 to TRBJ2-1; 8 bases are a match to TRBD2. Germline assignment: CDR1 LNHDA and CDR2 SQIVND (reference sequence). The CDR3 spans 15 residues. J gave up 2 bases and V 6 bases, and 6 bases lay outside the gene matches. CDR3 sequence: CASRQAGVTYNEQFF. DNA for the CDR3: TGTGCCAGTAGGCAAGCGGGAGTGACCTACAATGAGCAGTTCTTC.

This chain uses TRBV7-9 with TRBJ2-3; 7 nucleotides align to TRBD1. The CDR3 is 17 amino acids. The ends lost 7 bases at V and 0 bases at J; junction bases unmatched: 13. CDR1 is SEHNR, CDR2 FQNEAQ, per germline (reference sequence). DNA for the CDR3: TGTGCCAGCACCCTAAGCCGGGACAGACCAAGCACAGATACGCAGTATTTT. Protein sequence: CASTLSRDRPSTDTQYF.

The rearrangement links TRBV7-6 to TRBJ1-1; 9 bases are shared with TRBD1. The germline CDR1 and CDR2 sequences are SGHVS and FNYEAQ. The CDR3 runs 17 residues. The junction had 14 bases not matched to a gene; V was cut back by 5 bases and J by 4 bases. The chain's CDR3 is CASSPQTGGNMGTEAFF. The CDR3 DNA is TGTGCCAGCAGCCCCCAGACAGGGGGGAATATGGGCACTGAAGCTTTCTTT.

The genes are TRBV6-5 and TRBJ1-2; 9 positions agree with TRBD1. The J segment lost 6 bases and the V segment lost 6 bases, leaving 5 bases of the junction unmatched. Germline CDR1 and CDR2: MNHEY and SVGAGI. This CDR3 has 13 amino acids. The CDR3 sequence is CASRKGQGDGYTF. Written as DNA, the CDR3 is TGTGCCAGCAGAAAGGGACAGGGAGATGGCTACACCTTC.